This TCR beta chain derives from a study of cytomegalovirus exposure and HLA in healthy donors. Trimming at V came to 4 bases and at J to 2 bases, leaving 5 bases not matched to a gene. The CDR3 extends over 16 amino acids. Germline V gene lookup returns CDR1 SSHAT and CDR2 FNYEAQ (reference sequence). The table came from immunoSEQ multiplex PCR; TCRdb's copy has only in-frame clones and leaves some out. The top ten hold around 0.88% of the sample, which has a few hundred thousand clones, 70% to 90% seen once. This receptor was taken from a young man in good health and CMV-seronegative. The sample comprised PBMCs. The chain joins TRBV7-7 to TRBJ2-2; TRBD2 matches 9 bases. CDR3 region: CASSSLAGLNTGELFF. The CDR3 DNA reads TGTGCCAGCAGCTCACTAGCGGGCCTTAACACCGGGGAGCTGTTTTTT.